This is a list of T cell receptor beta chains from one sample in a study of cytomegalovirus exposure and HLA in healthy donors. Measured with immunoSEQ multiplex PCR; TCRdb has only the in-frame clones, and not every one. The table shows about 67,000 clones, with approximately 94% occurring only once. The sample consisted of PBMCs. Every receptor here comes from a woman between 18 and 29 years old in good health and CMV-seronegative. CDR3s include the opening cysteine and the closing phenylalanine or tryptophan. A D gene is named only where the DNA matches it firmly. Clone size is stated in some rows and not others, as once, few, many or a class when expanded.

NA	TRBV18	TRBD1	TRBJ2-5	CASSPISGQGAYETQYF	TGTGCCAGCTCACCAATCTCGGGACAGGGGGCTTATGAGACCCAGTACTTC
NA	TRBV2	TRBD1	TRBJ1-5	CASGGQSYQPQHF	TGTGCCAGCGGGGGACAGTCTTATCAGCCCCAGCATTTT
NA	TRBV18	TRBD1	TRBJ2-5	CASSLSMTGSNGETQYF	TGTGCCAGCTCACTATCCATGACAGGGAGTAACGGAGAGACCCAGTACTTC
once	TRBV13	NA	TRBJ2-1	CASSLWGPRGSYNEQFF	TGTGCCAGCAGCTTATGGGGGCCAAGGGGCTCCTACAATGAGCAGTTCTTC
NA	TRBV19	NA	TRBJ1-2	CASSIRTGANYGYTF	TGTGCCAGTAGTATTAGGACGGGGGCTAACTATGGCTACACCTTC
NA	TRBV7-2	TRBD2	TRBJ2-7	CASSRNIPGGRAYEQYF	TGTGCCAGCAGTAGAAACATCCCGGGAGGCAGAGCCTACGAGCAGTACTTC
NA	TRBV2	NA	TRBJ2-7	CASSDVKGAYEQYF	TGTGCCAGCAGTGATGTAAAGGGAGCCTACGAGCAGTACTTC
NA	TRBV7-9	NA	TRBJ2-1	CASSSTGRGSYNEQFF	TGTGCCAGCAGCTCAACCGGTCGAGGCTCCTACAATGAGCAGTTCTTC
NA	TRBV27	TRBD1	TRBJ1-1	CASSLVQGAAEAFF	TGTGCCAGCAGTTTGGTACAGGGGGCCGCTGAAGCTTTCTTT
NA	TRBV6-5	NA	TRBJ1-3	CASSRSGRGGNTIYF	TGTGCCAGCAGCCGCTCAGGGCGTGGTGGAAACACCATATATTTT
NA	TRBV7-9	TRBD1	TRBJ2-7	CASSLVGLFGTGDEQYF	TGTGCCAGCAGCTTAGTTGGGCTGTTTGGGACAGGGGACGAGCAGTACTTC
NA	TRBV7-8	NA	TRBJ2-5	CASSPRWLGGPGQETQYF	TGTGCCAGCAGCCCACGATGGCTAGGCGGGCCGGGGCAAGAGACCCAGTACTTC
NA	TRBV7-9	TRBD2	TRBJ2-7	CATPPPGQAKTSGLYEQYF	TGTGCCACCCCCCCGCCGGGACAGGCTAAGACTAGCGGGTTGTACGAGCAGTACTTC
once	TRBV9	TRBD2	TRBJ2-3	CASSVVGGGADTQYF	TGTGCCAGCAGCGTAGTTGGCGGGGGGGCCGATACGCAGTATTTT
NA	TRBV7-9	NA	TRBJ1-5	CASSSPGRGQPQHF	TGTGCCAGCAGCTCCCCTGGCCGTGGTCAGCCCCAGCATTTT
once	TRBV30	NA	TRBJ1-1	CACMGGRGTEAFF	TGTGCCTGTATGGGGGGTCGGGGTACTGAAGCTTTCTTT
NA	TRBV28	NA	TRBJ1-3	CASSQGFPGNTIYF	TGTGCCAGCAGCCAGGGCTTTCCGGGAAACACCATATATTTT
NA	TRBV2	NA	TRBJ1-1	CASILQMYRNTEAFF	TGTGCCAGCATCTTACAGATGTATAGGAACACTGAAGCTTTCTTT
NA	TRBV5-6	TRBD1	TRBJ1-2	CASSRWDRVVEGYTF	TGTGCCAGCAGCCGGTGGGACAGGGTTGTCGAGGGCTACACCTTC
NA	TRBV5-6	TRBD2	TRBJ2-1	CASSLELAGGLGDEQFF	TGTGCCAGCAGCTTGGAACTAGCGGGGGGCCTTGGAGATGAGCAGTTCTTC
NA	TRBV9	TRBD2	TRBJ2-5	CASSSGGVETQYF	TGTGCCAGCAGTTCGGGGGGTGTGGAGACCCAGTACTTC
NA	TRBV30	NA	TRBJ1-2	CAWSAGVGGYTF	TGTGCCTGGAGTGCGGGGGTTGGTGGCTACACCTTC
NA	TRBV10-3	TRBD1	TRBJ1-2	CAISEPTGENGYTF	TGTGCCATCAGTGAACCTACAGGGGAGAATGGCTACACCTTC
NA	TRBV6-5	NA	TRBJ1-1	CASSFSRGGEAFF	TGTGCCAGCAGTTTTTCAAGAGGGGGTGAAGCTTTCTTT
NA	TRBV19	TRBD1	TRBJ1-2	CAVGDRAFGYTF	TGTGCCGTGGGAGACAGGGCTTTTGGCTACACCTTC
NA	TRBV7-9	NA	TRBJ2-7	CASSLREGRTDSEYF	TGTGCCAGCAGCTTAAGGGAGGGACGGACAGATTCGGAGTACTTC
NA	TRBV7-9	NA	TRBJ1-5	CASSEGRSNQPQHF	TGTGCCAGCAGCGAGGGTCGGAGCAATCAGCCCCAGCATTTT
NA	TRBV27	TRBD1	TRBJ1-1	CASSFQGQANTEAFF	TGTGCCAGCAGTTTTCAGGGACAGGCGAACACTGAAGCTTTCTTT
NA	TRBV4-1	NA	TRBJ1-1	CASSPKMNTEAFF	TGCGCCAGCAGCCCAAAAATGAACACTGAAGCTTTCTTT
NA	TRBV5-5	NA	TRBJ2-7	CASSLAWGGEQYF	TGTGCCAGCAGCTTGGCATGGGGAGGCGAGCAGTACTTC
NA	TRBV11-2	TRBD2	TRBJ2-1	CASSLRVLGLGSYNEQFF	TGTGCCAGCAGCTTAAGGGTATTGGGACTAGGGTCCTACAATGAGCAGTTCTTC
NA	TRBV6-6	NA	TRBJ1-5	CATRPWGGEGQPQHF	TGTGCCACCAGACCCTGGGGGGGAGAGGGTCAGCCCCAGCATTTT
NA	TRBV7-2	NA	TRBJ2-3	CASSSTLGDTQYF	TGTGCCAGCAGCTCGACTCTTGGGGATACGCAGTATTTT
NA	TRBV27	TRBD1	TRBJ1-2	CASSSGTDVYGYTF	TGTGCCAGCAGTTCCGGGACAGATGTCTATGGCTACACCTTC
NA	TRBV9	TRBD2	TRBJ2-3	CASSETSGADTQYF	TGTGCCAGCAGCGAAACTAGCGGGGCAGATACGCAGTATTTT
NA	TRBV5-1	TRBD2	TRBJ2-3	CASSWTSGGSDTQYF	TGCGCCAGCAGCTGGACTAGCGGGGGGTCAGATACGCAGTATTTT
NA	TRBV4-3	NA	TRBJ2-6	CASSQDAVSGANVLTF	TGCGCCAGCAGCCAAGATGCGGTGTCTGGGGCCAACGTCCTGACTTTC
NA	TRBV6-6	NA	TRBJ1-2	CASSPVGTGTNYGYTF	TGTGCCAGCAGCCCAGTTGGTACAGGAACTAACTATGGCTACACCTTC
NA	TRBV14	NA	TRBJ1-2	CASRTPVRSPNNLYGYTF	TGTGCCAGCAGAACGCCGGTCAGGTCGCCAAACAATCTCTATGGCTACACCTTC
NA	TRBV5-6	TRBD1	TRBJ1-3	CASSFLGQGLGTIYF	TGTGCCAGCAGCTTTCTGGGACAGGGCTTAGGCACCATATATTTT
NA	TRBV27	TRBD1	TRBJ2-6	CASGFFGTATSGANVLTF	TGTGCCAGCGGATTTTTTGGGACAGCTACCTCTGGGGCCAACGTCCTGACTTTC
NA	TRBV30	NA	TRBJ1-1	CAWQGGTRPEAFF	TGTGCCTGGCAGGGTGGGACACGGCCAGAAGCTTTCTTT
NA	TRBV7-2	NA	TRBJ1-3	CASSLGLFVTSGNTIYF	TGTGCCAGCAGCTTGGGACTTTTCGTAACTTCTGGAAACACCATATATTTT
NA	TRBV15	NA	TRBJ2-2	CATSRDIGGEAGELFF	TGTGCCACCAGCAGAGATATCGGGGGTGAGGCCGGGGAGCTGTTTTTT
NA	TRBV19	NA	TRBJ1-5	CASNSEAGLGPQHF	TGTGCCAGTAACTCCGAAGCAGGGTTAGGGCCCCAGCATTTT
NA	TRBV6-6	NA	TRBJ1-2	CASSRRLTRGNYGYTF	TGTGCCAGCAGCCGCAGGCTGACGCGTGGTAACTATGGCTACACCTTC
NA	TRBV7-9	TRBD1	TRBJ2-7	CATGGGVPDSYEQYF	TGTGCCACAGGGGGTGGGGTTCCTGACTCCTACGAGCAGTACTTC
NA	TRBV27	NA	TRBJ1-4	CASRLQGVGEKLFF	TGTGCCAGCAGACTTCAGGGTGTGGGTGAAAAACTGTTTTTT
NA	TRBV25-1	NA	TRBJ1-6	CASSGLGGSDSPLHF	TGTGCCAGCAGTGGGCTCGGAGGGTCGGATTCACCCCTCCACTTT
NA	TRBV28	NA	TRBJ2-6	CASRDSAGANVLTF	TGTGCCAGCAGGGACTCCGCGGGGGCCAACGTCCTGACTTTC
NA	TRBV13	TRBD1	TRBJ2-7	CASSNRGFSYEQYF	TGTGCCAGCAGCAACAGGGGATTTTCCTACGAGCAGTACTTC
NA	TRBV2	NA	TRBJ1-1	CASRPQTMNTEAFF	TGTGCCAGCAGGCCACAGACTATGAACACTGAAGCTTTCTTT
NA	TRBV9	NA	TRBJ2-5	CASSPTWGPPETQYF	TGTGCCAGCAGCCCTACTTGGGGGCCTCCGGAGACCCAGTACTTC
NA	TRBV15	TRBD1	TRBJ1-6	CATSPRTGGVSPLHF	TGTGCCACCAGCCCAAGAACAGGGGGCGTTTCACCCCTCCACTTT